The subject of this entry is one TCR beta chain. The data derive from a study of control samples from healthy donors and cancer patients. The table came from immunoSEQ multiplex PCR; TCRdb's copy has only in-frame clones and leaves some out. Of about 120,000 clones listed, approximately 90% are singletons. Germline values: CDR1 SEHNR, CDR2 FQNEAQ (reference sequence). CDR3 length: 14 residues. V lost 1 base to trimming and J lost 4 bases, with 10 bases between them. The sample taken for sequencing was blood. The sequence derives from a man aged 35-49 years in good health. The chain recombines TRBV7-9 with TRBJ1-1; weak D call: TRBD1 (5 bases). The CDR3 here is CASSLEQVFTEAFF. In nucleotides, the CDR3 is TGTGCCAGCAGCTTAGAACAGGTATTCACTGAAGCTTTCTTT.